This paragraph covers one T cell receptor (beta chain) sequence. These data are taken from a study of Ad26.COV2.S vaccination and SARS-CoV-2 variants. Measured with immunoSEQ multiplex PCR; TCRdb has only the in-frame clones, and not every one. This table has some 290,000 clones, about 82% appearing once. As for treatment: roughly 19 received Ad26.COV2.S at low or high dose, single or two shots; about 5 received placebo; per-sample allocation not given. Each sample was drawn 63 days after the first injection (of vaccine or placebo). Vaccine was an Ad26 vector expressing Wuhan-strain SARS-CoV-2 spike. Germline CDR1 is MNHEY and CDR2 is SVGAGI. This CDR3 spans 14 amino acids. With V trimmed by 6 bases and J by 5 bases, 7 bases remained unmatched.

The source was peripheral blood, collected in a trial of Ad26.COV2.S vaccine versus placebo. This rearrangement joins TRBV6-5 to TRBJ1-1; 9 bases match TRBD1. This clonotype was sampled from a person aged 18 to 59 who received the Ad26.COV2.S COVID-19 vaccine or a placebo. This CDR3 is CASSRDRVVTEAFF. CDR3 DNA: TGTGCCAGCAGCCGGGACAGGGTGGTTACTGAAGCTTTCTTT.